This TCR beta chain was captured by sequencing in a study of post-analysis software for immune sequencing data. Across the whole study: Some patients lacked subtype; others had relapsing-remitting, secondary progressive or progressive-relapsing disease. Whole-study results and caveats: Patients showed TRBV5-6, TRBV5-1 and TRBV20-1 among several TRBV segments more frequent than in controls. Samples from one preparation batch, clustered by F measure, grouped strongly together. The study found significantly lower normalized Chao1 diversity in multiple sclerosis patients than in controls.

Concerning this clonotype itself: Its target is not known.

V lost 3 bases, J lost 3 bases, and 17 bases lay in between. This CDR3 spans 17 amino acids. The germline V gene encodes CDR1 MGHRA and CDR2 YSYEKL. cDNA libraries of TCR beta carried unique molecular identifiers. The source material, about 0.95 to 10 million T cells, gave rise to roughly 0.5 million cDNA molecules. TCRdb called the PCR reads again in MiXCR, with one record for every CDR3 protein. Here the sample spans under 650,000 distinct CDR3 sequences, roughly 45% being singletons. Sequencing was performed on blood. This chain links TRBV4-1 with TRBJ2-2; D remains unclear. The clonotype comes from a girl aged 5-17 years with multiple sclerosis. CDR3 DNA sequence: TGCGCCAGCAGCCACCAAAGCAGTCCCAAAGACACCGGGGAGCTGTTTTTT. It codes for CASSHQSSPKDTGELFF.